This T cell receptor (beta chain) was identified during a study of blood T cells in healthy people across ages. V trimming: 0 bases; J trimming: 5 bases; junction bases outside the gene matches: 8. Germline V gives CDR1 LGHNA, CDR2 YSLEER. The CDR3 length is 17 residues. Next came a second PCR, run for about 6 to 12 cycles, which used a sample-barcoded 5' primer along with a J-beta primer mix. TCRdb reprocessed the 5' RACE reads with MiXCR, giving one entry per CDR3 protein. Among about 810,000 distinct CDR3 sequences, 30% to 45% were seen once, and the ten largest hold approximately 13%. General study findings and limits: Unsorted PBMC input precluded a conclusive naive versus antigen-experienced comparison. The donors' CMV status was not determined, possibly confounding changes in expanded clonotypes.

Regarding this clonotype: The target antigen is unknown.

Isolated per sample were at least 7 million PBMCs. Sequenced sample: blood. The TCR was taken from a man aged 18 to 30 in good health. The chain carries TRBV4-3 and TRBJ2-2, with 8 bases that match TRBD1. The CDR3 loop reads CASSQDPPGGWTGELFF. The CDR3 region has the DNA TGCGCCAGCAGCCAAGACCCACCAGGGGGCTGGACCGGGGAGCTGTTTTTT.